The 32 T cell receptor beta chains reported below all come from one sample, sequenced in a study of blood T cell repertoires in COVID-19. Clones were read by immunoSEQ multiplex PCR, and TCRdb kept only the in-frame ones, dropping some. The sample includes under 350,000 clones, around 89% seen only once; the top ten take about 4.6%. Sequences were obtained from peripheral blood. The receptor set was obtained from a man aged 40-49 years with acute or convalescent COVID-19.

The chain carries TRBV3-1 (or the pseudogene TRBV3-2) and TRBJ2-5, with D possibly TRBD2 on 6 matching bases. The CDR3 sequence is 14 residues long. Germline values: CDR1 LGHDT, CDR2 YNNKEL (reference sequence). V was cut by 1 base and J by 7 bases, with 13 bases left in between. The CDR3: CASSQGRAGGTQYF. In DNA, the CDR3 is TGTGCCAGCAGCCAAGGAAGGGCCGGGGGGACCCAGTACTTC.

J is TRBJ1-6 and V is TRBV11-2; D unresolved. The CDR3 consists of 13 residues. Germline CDR1 and CDR2: SGHAT and FQNNGV. Trimming took 5 bases from V and 8 from J, leaving 10 bases between them. The CDR3 coding sequence is TGTGCCAGCAGCCTCCTCGGGTATTCACCCCTCCACTTT. Translation: CASSLLGYSPLHF.

The chain is built from TRBV4-2 and TRBJ1-2; tentative D call: TRBD1 (5 bases). Germline values: CDR1 LGHNA, CDR2 YNFKEQ. Trimming removed 0 bases from V and 3 bases from J, with 8 bases in between. The CDR3 runs 14 residues. The CDR3 sequence: CASSQEWGDYGYTF. CDR3 in DNA: TGTGCCAGCAGCCAAGAATGGGGGGACTATGGCTACACCTTC.

V and J are TRBV13 and TRBJ2-3; D perhaps matches TRBD2 (7 bases). Trimming stripped 5 bases from V and 4 bases from J, with 16 bases between. Germline CDR1 and CDR2: PRHDT and FYEKMQ (reference sequence). The CDR3 totals 15 residues. DNA for the CDR3: TGTGCCAGCAGCCTGCTAGGGGGGGGCCCAGATACGCAGTATTTT. As protein: CASSLLGGGPDTQYF.

V gene TRBV30 combines with J gene TRBJ1-1; 9 nucleotides align to TRBD1. This CDR3 has 15 amino acids. V lost 3 bases to trimming and J lost 2 bases; unmatched junction nucleotides: 7. Germline-derived CDR1 and CDR2 are GTSNPN and SVGIG (reference sequence). For the CDR3, the DNA is TGTGCCTGGAGGCCCGGGACAGGGTTTAACACTGAAGCTTTCTTT. It is translated as CAWRPGTGFNTEAFF.

This clone has more than one count but fewer than ten. The identical CDR3 is also encoded by other nucleotide sequences in the sample. This chain connects TRBV30 to TRBJ1-1; 7 positions match TRBD1. Germline-derived CDR1 and CDR2 are GTSNPN and SVGIG (reference sequence). The CDR3 spans 13 residues. The trim removed 1 base at V and 1 base at J, leaving 0 bases unmatched. The CDR3 is CAWSGQGNTEAFF. DNA of the CDR3: TGTGCCTGGAGTGGACAGGGGAACACTGAAGCTTTCTTT. Complete variable domain (other parts from reference TRBV30 and TRBJ1-1): SQTIHQWPATLVQPVGSPLSLECTVEGTSNPNLYWYRQAAGRGLQLLFYSVGIGQISSEVPQNLSASRPQDRQFILSSKKLLLSDSGFYLCAWSGQGNTEAFFGQGTRLTVV.

The rearrangement uses TRBV9 and TRBJ2-1; D perhaps matches TRBD2 (6 bases). The CDR3 has 15 amino acids. Between the trimmed V and J ends, which lost 0 bases and 3 bases, there was a span of 10 bases. CDR1 and CDR2 from the germline V gene are SGDLS and YYNGEE. In DNA form, the CDR3 reads TGTGCCAGCAGCGTAGGTGGTAGCGGCTACAATGAGCAGTTCTTC. Amino acid sequence: CASSVGGSGYNEQFF.

This sequence joins TRBV21-1 and TRBJ2-1; the D call of TRBD2 is as the table states it, not checked on the DNA. TRBV21-1 is deemed a pseudogene. CDR3 size: 15 residues. This CDR3 reads CASSKGEAVGNEQFF. In DNA, the CDR3 is TGTGCCAGCAGCAAAGGCGAAGCGGTGGGCAATGAGCAGTTCTTC.

J is TRBJ1-2 and V is TRBV5-1, with TRBD1 matching over 9 bases. Trimming cost V 4 bases and J 6 bases; bases outside gene matches: 7. The CDR3 covers 14 residues. The germline V gene encodes CDR1 SGHRS and CDR2 YFSETQ. CDR3 DNA: TGCGCCAGCAGCCCTGACAGGGGGGCTGATGGCTACACCTTC. This sequence encodes CASSPDRGADGYTF.

The J gene is TRBJ2-7, the V gene TRBV2; D may be TRBD1 (5 bases). Trimming left V 3 bases short and J 9 bases short, with 15 bases between. CDR1 and CDR2 (germline): SNHLY, FYNNEI. The CDR3 sequence is 13 residues long. In nucleotides, the CDR3 is TGTGCCAGCAGTGACTACCCCCAGGGTGTGCAGTACTTC. Its translation is CASSDYPQGVQYF.

The rearrangement uses TRBV4-1 and TRBJ2-1, with D perhaps TRBD1 (5 bases). CDR1 is MGHRA, CDR2 YSYEKL, per germline. Trimming stripped 1 base from V and 0 bases from J, with 7 bases between. CDR3 length: 15 amino acids. CDR3 region: CASSQVGASYNEQFF. The CDR3 DNA is TGCGCCAGCAGCCAAGTAGGGGCCTCCTACAATGAGCAGTTCTTC.

This rearrangement joins TRBV19 to TRBJ1-2; 10 bases map to TRBD1. Germline lookup yields CDR1 LNHDA and CDR2 SQIVND (reference sequence). With 4 bases clipped from V and 2 bases from J, the junction kept 7 bases outside the gene matches. CDR3 length: 16 amino acids. As DNA, the CDR3 is TGTGCCAGTAGTACCGCCCCGGGACAGGGGAACTATGGCTACACCTTC. Translating it yields CASSTAPGQGNYGYTF.

V and J are TRBV19 and TRBJ2-2; possible D gene TRBD1, 6 bases. Germline CDR1 and CDR2: LNHDA and SQIVND (reference sequence). Trimming took off 8 bases at V and 3 bases at J, with 13 bases between the two ends. This CDR3 spans 14 amino acids. The DNA of the CDR3 is TGTGCCAGTCGGAGACAGGCTTACACCGGGGAGCTGTTTTTT. Translated, it gives CASRRQAYTGELFF.

This chain uses TRBV12-3 or TRBV12-4 with TRBJ1-5; D is ambiguous. The CDR3 consists of 12 residues. Deletions cut 2 bases from V and 7 bases from J, with 6 bases between. The DNA for the CDR3 is TGTGCCAGCAGTTTAAACGGGCAGCCCCAGCATTTT. It codes for CASSLNGQPQHF.

The V gene is TRBV7-9, the J gene TRBJ1-2; no clear D. CDR3 size: 14 residues. V lost 2 bases and J lost 3, with 10 bases in between. In germline, CDR1 is SEHNR, CDR2 FQNEAQ (reference sequence). The CDR3 sequence is CASSLYGEDYGYTF. The CDR3 DNA follows: TGTGCCAGCAGCTTATACGGCGAGGACTATGGCTACACCTTC.

This rearrangement joins TRBV11-2 to TRBJ1-3; 8 nucleotides agree with TRBD1. The germline V gene has CDR1 SGHAT and CDR2 FQNNGV. CDR3 length equals 14 residues. The J segment lost 4 bases and the V segment lost 5 bases, leaving 4 bases of the junction unmatched. Here the CDR3 DNA reads TGTGCCAGCAGCACCTGGACAGGGGGAAACACCATATATTTT. Its translation: CASSTWTGGNTIYF.

The gene calls are TRBV12-3 or TRBV12-4 and TRBJ2-3; possibly TRBD2 for D (5 bases). V gave up 5 bases and J gave up 6 bases, with 12 bases separating them. CDR3 length: 13 residues. The CDR3 bases are TGTGCCAGCAGTCCGGGGTTTTCGGATACGCAGTATTTT. Translation gives CASSPGFSDTQYF.

CDR3 sequence: CASSRDKNYGYTF. In nucleotides, the CDR3 is TGCGCCAGCAGCCGGGACAAAAACTATGGCTACACCTTC. This rearrangement joins TRBV10-1 to TRBJ1-2, with a possible D match to TRBD1 (6 bases). Germline V lookup: CDR1 WNHNN, CDR2 SYGVQD (reference sequence). The CDR3 is 13 residues long. With 6 bases removed from V and 2 bases from J, the gap between germline ends came to 10 bases.

A remark on this clone: A read error may account for a junction end that differs from germline. The chain carries TRBV6-6 and TRBJ1-2; D uncertain. CDR1 and CDR2 from the germline V gene are MNHNY and SVGAGI (reference sequence). The CDR3 loop spans 14 amino acids. The CDR3 coding sequence is TGTGCCAGCTGCCCTTCCGGTTCTAACGATGGCTACACCTTC. It translates to CASCPSGSNDGYTF.

This clone was counted a few times. The chain uses TRBV29-1 and TRBJ1-2, with D unresolved. CDR1 SQVTM and CDR2 ANQGSEA come from the germline V gene. Between the trimmed V and J ends, which lost 5 bases and 5 bases, there was a span of 9 bases. The CDR3 extends over 11 amino acids. Here the CDR3 DNA reads TGCAGCGTTCTTGACAATTATGGCTACACCTTC. It specifies CSVLDNYGYTF.

Worth noting for this clone: The identical CDR3 is also encoded by other nucleotide sequences in the sample. This chain joins TRBV6-5 and TRBJ2-7, with TRBD1 as a possible D gene (6 bases). CDR3 length equals 13 residues. Looked up from germline, CDR1 is MNHEY and CDR2 is SVGAGI. Trimming removed 0 bases at V and 3 bases at J, with 6 bases between. CDR3 protein: CASSYSRGYEQYF. In nucleotides, the CDR3 is TGTGCCAGCAGTTACTCCAGGGGCTACGAGCAGTACTTC.

This clone was recorded only once. This chain uses TRBV19 with TRBJ2-1; unclear D gene. CDR3 length equals 14 residues. The germline V gene has CDR1 LNHDA and CDR2 SQIVND (reference sequence). V was shortened by 4 bases and J by 0 bases, with 7 bases between the two germline ends. CDR3 sequence (DNA): TGTGCCAGTAGTAACTTGAGCTCCTACAATGAGCAGTTCTTC. This codes for CASSNLSSYNEQFF.

The gene calls are TRBV7-3 and TRBJ2-1, with 7 bases fitting TRBD1. CDR1 SGHTA and CDR2 FQGTGA come from the germline V gene. The CDR3 extends over 14 amino acids. Unmatched junction bases numbered 1, after V lost 4 bases and J lost 1 base. The CDR3 is CASSSGQSYNEQFF. CDR3 sequence (DNA): TGTGCCAGCAGCTCGGGACAGTCCTACAATGAGCAGTTCTTC.

This sequence joins TRBV10-2 and TRBJ2-1; 10 bases are a match to TRBD2. Germline CDR1 WSHSY, CDR2 SAAADI. The CDR3 sequence is 19 residues long. Germline trimming cut 2 bases from V and 0 bases from J; bases unmatched to any gene: 10. CDR3 coding DNA: TGCGCCAGCAGTGAGCCAGCGGGGGGGCACCGGAGCTCCTACAATGAGCAGTTCTTC. It codes for CASSEPAGGHRSSYNEQFF.

The V and J genes are TRBV18 and TRBJ2-2; 7 nucleotides match TRBD2. Per the germline V gene, CDR1 is KGHSH and CDR2 is LQKENI. The CDR3 spans 17 residues. Trimming cost V 0 bases and J 4 bases; bases outside gene matches: 8. CDR3 protein: CASSPPQRGLGTGELFF. The CDR3 DNA reads as TGTGCCAGCTCACCACCTCAGCGGGGTCTAGGCACCGGGGAGCTGTTTTTT.

The chain recombines TRBV6-5 with TRBJ1-2; D ambiguous. The ends were cut back, 0 bases at V and 7 bases at J, with 18 bases in the middle. Germline loops: CDR1 MNHEY, CDR2 SVGAGI. The CDR3 is 16 amino acids. CDR3 residues: CASSYSRVVVKRGYTF. In DNA, the CDR3 is TGTGCCAGCAGTTACTCCCGGGTAGTCGTGAAACGTGGCTACACCTTC.

This chain joins TRBV7-2 and TRBJ1-1, with D possibly matching TRBD1 (5 bases). The CDR3 loop spans 15 amino acids. With 6 bases removed from V and 5 bases from J, the gap between germline ends came to 19 bases. CDR1 is SGHTA, CDR2 FQGNSA, per germline. The CDR3 protein is CASSFGQARTTEAFF. The CDR3 coding sequence is TGTGCCAGCAGTTTTGGACAAGCTAGAACAACTGAAGCTTTCTTT.

The CDR3 region has the DNA TGTGCCAGCAGCTTCGGTCAGGGAGGCTACGAGCAGTACTTC. Translating gives CASSFGQGGYEQYF. This chain uses TRBV7-2 with TRBJ2-7; D possibly corresponds to TRBD2 (6 bases). Germline CDR1 and CDR2: SGHTA and FQGNSA. V shed 3 bases and J shed 3 bases, with 12 bases lying between them. The CDR3 is 14 amino acids.

The rearrangement links TRBV2 to TRBJ2-7; tentatively, D is TRBD1 (6 bases). The germline gives CDR1 SNHLY, CDR2 FYNNEI. Trimming pared 2 bases from V and 3 bases from J, leaving 17 bases between. The CDR3 extends over 16 amino acids. The CDR3 DNA follows: TGTGCCAGCAGTGAAAAACCGAGGACAGAAATCTACGAGCAGTACTTC. It yields the protein CASSEKPRTEIYEQYF.

The CDR3 spells CASSPGQGFVTEAFF. CDR3 nucleotide sequence: TGTGCCAGCAGCCCCGGACAGGGTTTTGTTACTGAAGCTTTCTTT. The gene calls are TRBV3-1 (or the pseudogene TRBV3-2) and TRBJ1-1, with 8 bases that match TRBD1. Per the germline V gene, CDR1 is LGHDT and CDR2 is YNNKEL (reference sequence). This CDR3 is built from 15 residues. The V segment lost 4 bases and the J segment 5 bases; nucleotides outside the gene matches: 9.

The chain is built from TRBV11-2 and TRBJ1-3; D gene unclear. CDR3 length: 16 amino acids. Per the germline V gene, CDR1 is SGHAT and CDR2 is FQNNGV. V lost 0 bases and J 0 bases, leaving 9 bases between the germline ends. The CDR3 loop reads CASSLDGAFSGNTIYF. CDR3 DNA sequence: TGTGCCAGCAGCTTAGACGGAGCCTTCTCTGGAAACACCATATATTTT. The full variable domain, its missing parts supplied by reference TRBV11-2 and TRBJ1-3, is EAGVAQSPRYKIIEKRQSVAFWCNPISGHATLYWYQQILGQGPKLLIQFQNNGVVDDSQLPKDRFSAERLKGVDSTLKIQPAKLEDSAVYLCASSLDGAFSGNTIYFGEGSWLTVV.

This chain uses TRBV5-4 with TRBJ1-2; 7 nucleotides agree with TRBD1. Germline loops: CDR1 SGHNT, CDR2 YYREEE (reference sequence). CDR3 length: 13 residues. J was trimmed by 7 bases and V by 1 base; bases with no gene match: 4. The DNA for the CDR3 is TGTGCCAGCAGCTTGCCGGGACAGAGTGGCTACACCTTC. The encoded protein is CASSLPGQSGYTF.